The source of this TCR beta chain is a study of T cell responses to AZD1222 COVID-19 vaccine (dated by TCRdb to the early 2020s). For the wider study: Because spike-specific TCR depth and breadth did not differ between the two schedules, AZD1222 recipients who got a second dose at roughly 4 weeks were pooled with those who got a second dose at roughly 12 weeks. A total of 240 or so trial participants underwent TCR sequencing, of whom about 200 had received two doses of AZD1222 and around 25 had received two doses of the MenACWY control vaccine. Trial participants were enrolled into age subgroups of 18-55, 56-69 and 70-plus years, which contained roughly 150, 30 and 60 TCR-sequenced participants, respectively.

Study-wide conclusions, independent of this receptor: Spike-specific TCR breadth and depth rose significantly after two AZD1222 doses compared with day 0 and with MenACWY recipients. Conclusions about previously exposed vaccinees are limited, since just five to seven AZD1222 recipients were seropositive for SARS-CoV-2 at baseline. Most participants were white British and females outnumbered males, and the authors suggested that clonal diversity may have been underestimated. Vaccine-associated CD4 TCRs spanned the whole spike protein, with dominant responses in regions 160-218 and 743-854. Because no day 14 peak-response samples were available, the repertoires could be characterized only after the peak T cell response. The 56-69-year group was small, and its depth increase did not reach significance, likely because of low power. Reportedly, almost half of the unique spike-specific TCRs recognized epitopes lying outside the regions that are mutated in the B.1.351 and B.1.1.7 variants.

The CDR3 regions of human TCRbeta chains were analyzed by immunosequencing. Concerning the study's data processing: TCRs in the repertoires were compared against a reference library of SARS-CoV-2-specific TCRs that had been generated with the MIRA antigen-specificity platform. Breadth meant the fraction of unique TCRs that were SARS-CoV-2-associated, whereas depth meant the fraction of total T cells that were SARS-CoV-2-associated. Using the MIRA data, each spike-specific TCR was mapped to the spike region that the TCR reacts to and placed in a CD4 or CD8 class. Log10-transformed breadth and depth values were compared by one-way ANOVA with Sidak's multiple comparisons tests. TCRdb's version of the immuneACCESS table is confined to in-frame rearrangements and falls short of the full clone set. An unresolved V gene accounts for under half of the shortfall where checked; the remainder is of unknown origin. V, J and clone size are taken as reported in that table, and D and trimming were inferred from the DNA itself. This sample gives about 180,000 clones in total; around 90% of them show up just once. The ten largest clones capture 1.5% to 2% of the sample.

Sample time point, as interpreted from the label and publication: baseline before first vaccination. Samples from vaccinated people were obtained from the UK trials COV001 and COV002, which included a single-blind randomized controlled phase 2/3 trial of AZD1222 (ChAdOx1 nCoV-19) in healthy adults. For TCRbeta chain sequencing, PBMC samples from trial participants were taken at day 0 and at day 28 after the second dose. The CDR3 has 16 amino acids, counting the end cysteine and phenylalanine. The sequence is cut down to CDR3 DNA, 48 bases in frame from base 1. At the junction V is shortened by 4 bases and J by 7 bases; bases outside the gene matches: 16. CDR1 is given as SGHKS and CDR2 as YYEKEE, both from the germline V gene (reference sequence). To note about this clone: Its antigen remains undetermined. No per-base quality is available; no much larger clone lies one base away.

This clonotype was obtained from an adult in good health. The chain is encoded by TRBV5-5 joined to TRBJ2-7; a stretch of 8 junction bases matches TRBD1. The material sequenced was peripheral blood, taken on day 0 of AZD1222 vaccination. The CDR3 corresponds to CASSRTSGGVVYEQYF. The DNA sequence is TGTGCCAGCAGCCGTACCTCAGGGGGCGTAGTTTATGAGCAGTACTTC.